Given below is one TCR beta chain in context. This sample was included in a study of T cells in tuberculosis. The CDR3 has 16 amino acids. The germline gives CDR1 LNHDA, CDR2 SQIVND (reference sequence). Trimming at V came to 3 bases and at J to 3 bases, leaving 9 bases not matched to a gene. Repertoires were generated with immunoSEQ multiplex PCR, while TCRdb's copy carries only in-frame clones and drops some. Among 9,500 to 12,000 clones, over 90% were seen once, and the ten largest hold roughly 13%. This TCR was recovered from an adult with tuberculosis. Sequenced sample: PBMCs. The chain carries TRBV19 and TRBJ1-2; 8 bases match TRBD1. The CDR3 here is CASSIPPGGRYYGYTF. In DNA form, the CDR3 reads TGTGCCAGTAGTATTCCCCCAGGGGGCAGGTACTATGGCTACACCTTC.